This T cell receptor beta chain was identified in a study of blood T cells in healthy people across ages. Study results and limitations: Long-lived donors carried more naive CD4+ cells and greater diversity than aged donors.

Germline V gene lookup returns CDR1 SQVTM and CDR2 ANQGSEA. This CDR3 is 11 amino acids long. Between the trimmed V and J ends, which lost 5 bases and 8 bases, there was a span of 12 bases. The authors isolated at least 6 million PBMCs per sample. A second PCR of 7 to 11 cycles used a sample-barcoded 5' primer and a J-beta primer mix. Any given sample supplied a minimum of 2.5 million CDR3-containing paired-end reads. A single record per CDR3 protein comes from TCRdb applying MiXCR to the 5' RACE reads. The sample shows 1.5 million to 2 million distinct CDR3 sequences, around 42% of them seen only once. A remark on this clonotype: Its specificity is not known.

V is TRBV29-1 and J is TRBJ1-2; no clear D gene. The clonotype comes from a human donor in good health. Sequenced input: blood. The CDR3 DNA reads as TGCAGCGTTTCAAGAGAAGGCGGCTACACCTTC. Its protein is CSVSREGGYTF.